The 31 T cell receptor beta chains given below trace back to one sample, sequenced in a study of patients and donors after allogeneic stem cell transplantation. In TCRdb, the RT-PCR reads were re-called with MiXCR into one record per CDR3 protein. Found here are around 90,000 distinct CDR3 sequences, about 48% of them singletons; the top ten hold 61%. Sequencing input: blood, either unsorted or a sorted T cell fraction (not recorded which). Receptors were obtained from a human donor who was either an allogeneic HSCT recipient or a stem cell or donor lymphocyte infusion donor (not recorded which). It is not recorded whose cells these are; they may come from a transplant donor.

This clonotype was seen just once. The gene calls are TRBV7-2 and TRBJ1-5, with unresolved D. Germline CDR1 and CDR2: SGHTA and FQGNSA. The CDR3 has 14 residues. The V gene lost 4 bases and the J gene lost 5 bases, with 12 bases spanning the gap. CDR3 sequence (DNA): TGTGCCAGCAGCTCAAGGAAGGGAGATCAGCCCCAGCATTTT. Protein sequence: CASSSRKGDQPQHF.

The chain is built from TRBV6-2 or TRBV6-3 and TRBJ2-1; the match to TRBD2 covers 10 bases. The CDR3 is 14 residues long. The germline CDR1 and CDR2 sequences are MNHEY and SVGEGT. The J segment lost 5 bases and the V segment lost 6 bases, leaving 4 bases of the junction unmatched. The CDR3, as DNA: TGTGCCAGCAGGCCTACTAGCGGGAACAATGAGCAGTTCTTC. This gives the protein CASRPTSGNNEQFF.

The V and J genes are TRBV27 and TRBJ1-2; TRBD1 might be the D (5 bases). Germline CDR1 is MNHEY and CDR2 is SMNVEV (reference sequence). V dropped 0 bases and J dropped 8 bases, with 13 bases sitting between them. This CDR3 has 14 amino acids. The CDR3 sequence is CASSLSPQGGGYTF. For the CDR3, the DNA is TGTGCCAGCAGTTTATCGCCTCAGGGAGGCGGCTACACCTTC.

In this sample, this clonotype turned up a few times. The rearrangement uses TRBV28 and TRBJ1-2, with unresolved D. The germline V gene encodes CDR1 MDHEN and CDR2 SYDVKM. The CDR3 totals 16 residues. With 4 bases removed from V and 4 bases from J, the gap between germline ends came to 19 bases. CDR3 sequence reads: CASSSRSWVRVYGYTF. CDR3 in DNA: TGTGCCAGCAGTTCCCGTAGCTGGGTACGAGTCTATGGCTACACCTTC.

The chain couples TRBV28 to TRBJ1-4; D remains unclear. Germline CDR1 and CDR2: MDHEN and SYDVKM. The length of the CDR3 is 15 residues. The V gene lost 2 bases and the J gene lost 8 bases, with 15 bases spanning the gap. The CDR3 DNA reads as TGTGCCAGCAGTTTAGGGCCGAGGGTAGGGGAAAAACTGTTTTTT. Residues: CASSLGPRVGEKLFF.

This clonotype was detected only a few times. This chain connects TRBV9 to TRBJ2-7; no firm D call. The CDR3 loop spans 14 amino acids. Germline V CDR1 and CDR2: SGDLS, YYNGEE. The V end was cut by 1 base, the J end by 1 base, with 9 bases between. This CDR3 is CASSVSDKSYEQYF. DNA for the CDR3: TGTGCCAGCAGCGTATCCGACAAATCCTACGAGCAGTACTTC. The full variable domain, completed using reference TRBV9 and TRBJ2-7, is DSGVTQTPKHLITATGQRVTLRCSPRSGDLSVYWYQQSLDQGLQFLIQYYNGEERAKGNILERFSAQQFPDLHSELNLSSLELGDSALYFCASSVSDKSYEQYFGPGTRLTVT.

V gene TRBV27 combines with J gene TRBJ1-1, with D perhaps matching TRBD1 (6 bases). The CDR3 contains 14 residues. The V gene lost 2 bases and the J gene lost 11 bases, with 18 bases spanning the gap. CDR1 and CDR2 (germline): MNHEY, SMNVEV (reference sequence). The CDR3 sequence: CASSLIWNQGWAFF. In nucleotides, the CDR3 is TGTGCCAGCAGTTTAATATGGAATCAGGGGTGGGCTTTCTTT.

The rearrangement joins TRBV5-1 to TRBJ1-5, with 8 nucleotides matching TRBD1. The trim removed 0 bases at V and 7 bases at J, leaving 3 bases unmatched. The CDR3 has 14 amino acids. From germline, CDR1 is SGHRS and CDR2 YFSETQ. CDR3 protein: CASSLGDRSQPQHF. As DNA, the CDR3 is TGCGCCAGCAGCTTGGGGGACAGGTCGCAGCCCCAGCATTTT.

This clonotype was seen a single time. The rearrangement uses TRBV12-3 or TRBV12-4 and TRBJ2-2, with 14 nucleotides matching TRBD2. V shed 5 bases, J shed 4 bases, and the junction held 12 bases outside the gene matches. The length of the CDR3 is 19 residues. The CDR3 loop is CASSPRLAGGPLGTGELFF. The CDR3 region has the DNA TGTGCCAGCAGTCCCCGACTAGCGGGAGGGCCATTGGGCACCGGGGAGCTGTTTTTT.

About this clonotype itself: One end of the junction is discordant with germline, which a read error may explain. CDR3 in amino acids: CASSLVQGPTYF. Here the CDR3 DNA reads TGTGCCAGCAGTTTAGTTCAGGGCCCTACCTACTTT. The chain carries TRBV27 and TRBJ1-1; D perhaps matches TRBD1 (5 bases). This CDR3 comprises 12 residues. CDR1 is MNHEY, CDR2 SMNVEV, per germline (reference sequence).

The chain is built from TRBV27 and TRBJ1-4, with D uncertain. The CDR3 runs to 13 residues. Germline V gene lookup returns CDR1 MNHEY and CDR2 SMNVEV (reference sequence). V was clipped by 0 bases and J by 8 bases, with 7 bases between them. The CDR3 DNA reads TGTGCCAGCAGTTTATCTCGAGCCGAAAAACTGTTTTTT. Its translation: CASSLSRAEKLFF.

This chain links TRBV19 with TRBJ1-5; D not resolved. The CDR3 runs 14 residues. In germline, CDR1 is LNHDA, CDR2 SQIVND (reference sequence). Between the trimmed V and J ends, which lost 5 bases and 7 bases, there was a span of 15 bases. CDR3: CASSSLYGRQPQHF. Written as DNA, the CDR3 is TGTGCCAGTAGTTCTCTGTACGGGAGGCAGCCCCAGCATTTT.

This rearrangement joins TRBV5-1 to TRBJ2-7; D remains ambiguous. Trimming cost V 0 bases and J 0 bases, with 13 bases left between them. Germline CDR1 SGHRS, CDR2 YFSETQ. The CDR3 runs 16 residues. The CDR3 DNA is TGCGCCAGCAGCTTGGCCGGTCAGATTCGCTCCTACGAGCAGTACTTC. Amino acids: CASSLAGQIRSYEQYF.

This sequence joins TRBV6-5 and TRBJ2-4, with TRBD1 matching over 7 bases. Losses at the gene ends were 11 bases for V and 8 bases for J; bases not matched to a gene: 12. The germline V gene encodes CDR1 MNHEY and CDR2 SVGAGI. There are 13 residues in the CDR3. In DNA, the CDR3 is TGTGCCGCTTATGACAGGGATGTTGACATTCAGTACTTC. It specifies CAAYDRDVDIQYF.

This sequence joins TRBV6-5 and TRBJ1-1; D remains ambiguous. The CDR3 contains 14 residues. V gave up 2 bases and J gave up 0 bases, with 7 bases separating them. Germline V gene data show CDR1 as MNHEY and CDR2 as SVGAGI. CDR3 nucleotide sequence: TGTGCCAGCAGTTACGATCCCTTGAACACTGAAGCTTTCTTT. It yields the protein CASSYDPLNTEAFF.

The chain is built from TRBV7-8 and TRBJ1-1; 7 nucleotides match TRBD1. This CDR3 spans 15 amino acids. Trimming at V came to 4 bases and at J to 5 bases, leaving 10 bases not matched to a gene. Germline assignment: CDR1 SGHVS and CDR2 FQNEAQ. The CDR3 bases are TGTGCCAGCAGCTCGAAGCGACAGGGTGGGACTGAAGCTTTCTTT. Translated: CASSSKRQGGTEAFF.

This rearrangement joins TRBV28 to TRBJ1-2; 9 nucleotides align to TRBD1. Germline V lookup: CDR1 MDHEN, CDR2 SYDVKM. This CDR3 has 16 residues. V gave up 5 bases and J gave up 6 bases; unmatched junction bases: 13. CDR3 residues: CASSPLNRGREDGYTF. CDR3 nucleotide sequence: TGTGCCAGCAGTCCATTAAACAGGGGGCGCGAGGATGGCTACACCTTC.

The table lists this clonotype with many counts. The J gene is TRBJ1-5, the V gene TRBV20-1; D is uncertain. The CDR3 runs 12 residues. From germline, CDR1 is DFQATT and CDR2 SNEGSKA (reference sequence). V dropped 0 bases and J dropped 4 bases, with 4 bases sitting between them. CDR3 protein: CSARDRNQPQHF. The CDR3 DNA sequence: TGCAGTGCTAGAGACAGAAATCAGCCCCAGCATTTT.

This clonotype was found a few times. V is TRBV29-1 and J is TRBJ1-2; D unresolved. Trimming cost V 3 bases and J 2 bases, with 7 bases left between them. The CDR3 covers 12 residues. Germline V CDR1 and CDR2: SQVTM, ANQGSEA. The CDR3 coding sequence is TGCAGCGTTGAGGGCAGGAACTATGGCTACACCTTC. Translated: CSVEGRNYGYTF. The whole variable domain, remainder taken from reference TRBV29-1 and TRBJ1-2, is SAVISQKPSRDICQRGTSLTIQCQVDSQVTMMFWYRQQPGQSLTLIATANQGSEATYESGFVIDKFPISRPNLTFSTLTVSNMSPEDSSIYLCSVEGRNYGYTFGSGTRLTVV.

The chain recombines TRBV5-1 with TRBJ1-2; 8 bases agree with TRBD1. V shed 1 base, J shed 6 bases, and the junction held 8 bases outside the gene matches. Germline lookup yields CDR1 SGHRS and CDR2 YFSETQ. The CDR3 runs 15 residues. For the CDR3, the DNA is TGCGCCAGCAGCTTGCGTCGGACAGGGAGCCATGGCTACACCTTC. It specifies CASSLRRTGSHGYTF.

This clonotype has more than one count but fewer than ten. V usage is TRBV7-2 and J usage is TRBJ1-2; D gene uncertain. Trimming cost V 7 bases and J 3 bases, with 6 bases left between them. The CDR3 totals 11 residues. CDR1 is SGHTA and CDR2 is FQGNSA in the germline V gene. For the CDR3, the DNA is TGTGCCAGCACCCCGGACTATGGCTACACCTTC. Translated, it gives CASTPDYGYTF. The variable domain in full, completed from reference TRBV7-2 and TRBJ1-2, reads GAGVSQSPSNKVTEKGKDVELRCDPISGHTALYWYRQSLGQGLEFLIYFQGNSAPDKSGLPSDRFSAERTGGSVSTLTIQRTQQEDSAVYLCASTPDYGYTFGSGTRLTVV.

The genes are TRBV10-3 and TRBJ1-2; TRBD1 agrees at 7 bases. Germline CDR1 reads ENHRY; CDR2 reads SYGVKD. V shed 2 bases and J 2 bases; nucleotides not matched to a gene: 14. The CDR3 covers 18 residues. The CDR3 bases are TGTGCCATCAGTGAGCCCGAGACGGGACAGCCTCTGAACTATGGCTACACCTTC. Protein: CAISEPETGQPLNYGYTF.

This clonotype was detected only a few times. This chain uses TRBV7-9 with TRBJ1-1; D is undetermined. The CDR3 extends over 14 amino acids. The ends were cut back, 3 bases at V and 1 base at J, with 9 bases in the middle. CDR1 and CDR2 (germline): SEHNR, FQNEAQ (reference sequence). CDR3 amino acids: CASSFVSQNTEAFF. In DNA form, the CDR3 reads TGTGCCAGCAGCTTTGTCAGCCAGAACACTGAAGCTTTCTTT.

This clonotype occurred a few times. The V and J genes are TRBV6-5 and TRBJ1-5, with D possibly TRBD1 on 5 matching bases. Trimming took 0 bases from V and 0 from J, leaving 9 bases between them. The CDR3 consists of 16 residues. The germline CDR1 and CDR2 sequences are MNHEY and SVGAGI. This chain's CDR3 is CASSYSGPYSNQPQHF. Here the CDR3 DNA reads TGTGCCAGCAGTTACTCGGGACCTTATAGCAATCAGCCCCAGCATTTT.

V is TRBV7-6 and J is TRBJ1-1; a weak D match, TRBD1 (6 bases). The CDR3 runs 18 residues. Trimming cost V 1 base and J 5 bases, with 23 bases left between them. CDR1 is SGHVS, CDR2 FNYEAQ, per germline. In DNA form, the CDR3 reads TGTGCCAGCAGCTTAGTTACGGGGGCTGGGAGTTTCCTTACTGAAGCTTTCTTT. The encoded protein is CASSLVTGAGSFLTEAFF.

The rearrangement links TRBV29-1 to TRBJ2-1, with D hard to call. Germline CDR1 SQVTM, CDR2 ANQGSEA. This CDR3 spans 11 amino acids. Trimming shortened V by 7 bases and J by 6 bases, and 10 bases separated the two germline ends. CDR3 sequence reads: CSANWVNEQFF. The CDR3 DNA is TGCAGCGCGAACTGGGTCAATGAGCAGTTCTTC.

The chain is built from TRBV20-1 and TRBJ1-5; D is unresolved. Trimming pared 4 bases from V and 5 bases from J, leaving 12 bases between. Looked up from germline, CDR1 is DFQATT and CDR2 is SNEGSKA (reference sequence). This CDR3 is 13 amino acids long. The CDR3 protein is CSATQTAYQPQHF. The CDR3 DNA follows: TGCAGTGCTACACAGACTGCCTATCAGCCCCAGCATTTT.

The chain joins TRBV5-1 to TRBJ2-3; D is uncertain. CDR3 length equals 11 residues. V shed 4 bases and J shed 2 bases, with 2 bases lying between them. CDR1 and CDR2 (germline): SGHRS, YFSETQ. For the CDR3, the DNA is TGCGCCAGCAGCATCACAGATACGCAGTATTTT. This translates into CASSITDTQYF.

This sequence joins TRBV9 and TRBJ2-5; D uncertain. Germline CDR1 reads SGDLS; CDR2 reads YYNGEE. Trimming took off 1 base at V and 7 bases at J, with 11 bases between the two ends. This CDR3 has 13 residues. DNA for the CDR3: TGTGCCAGCAGCGTAAACCCTGATAGGACCCAGTACTTC. Its protein is CASSVNPDRTQYF.

In DNA, the CDR3 is TGTGCCAGCAGCTTAACGCCGGACTATGGCTACACCTTC. As protein: CASSLTPDYGYTF. The chain couples TRBV7-3 to TRBJ1-2; no reliable D call. The CDR3 extends over 13 amino acids. V lost 0 bases, J lost 3 bases, and 5 bases lay in between. Germline CDR1 reads SGHTA; CDR2 reads FQGTGA.

CDR3 amino acids: CASSDYPSATYEQYF. CDR3 coding DNA: TGTGCCAGCAGTGATTACCCTAGCGCTACCTACGAGCAGTACTTC. This rearrangement joins TRBV25-1 to TRBJ2-7; TRBD2 might be the D (6 bases). V was shortened by 3 bases and J by 2 bases, with 14 bases between the two germline ends. The CDR3 extends over 15 amino acids. Germline CDR1 MGHDK, CDR2 SYGVNS.